The TCR beta chain under discussion was sequenced for a study of identical twins. Addition of a universal primer site occurred through template switching, and cDNA carried unique molecular identifiers. TCRdb re-called the 5' RACE reads through MiXCR, storing one row per CDR3 protein. The sample lists fewer than 250,000 distinct CDR3 sequences, more than 15% occurring once. The CDR3 runs 12 residues. V gave up 5 bases and J gave up 5 bases, with 8 bases separating them. Germline V gene data show CDR1 as SGHVS and CDR2 as FNYEAQ. The data were also submitted as part of a second study, on T cells expressing NK-cell markers. As reported in that work: The authors sequenced eight donors, of whom seven were HCMV-seropositive and one was seronegative. Several donors showed these clonotypes also leading the CD3+CD56-NKG2C+ fraction.

Sequencing was done on a sample of CD8+ T cells sorted from blood. The sequence derives from a woman under 30 in good health. The chain is built from TRBV7-6 and TRBJ2-3; D not certain. The CDR3 DNA is TGTGCCAGCAGCCCGGCCGAAGATACGCAGTATTTT. It is translated as CASSPAEDTQYF.